This is a list of T cell receptor beta chains from one sample in a study of T cells in Graves' hyperthyroidism and ophthalmopathy. TCRdb analysed the multiplex PCR reads with MiXCR anew, one entry per CDR3 protein. The repertoire holds 550,000 to 650,000 distinct CDR3 sequences, with over 11% as singletons. Sequencing was performed on blood. The receptor set was obtained from a woman in her twenties or thirties with Graves' hyperthyroidism that later progressed to Graves' ophthalmopathy. The CDR3 runs from the conserved cysteine through the conserved F or W. The D gene is left open where the match is weak. Some rows mark clone size as missing; the rest say once, few, many or name a class of expanded clone.

D gene	clone size	J gene	V gene	CDR3 protein	CDR3 DNA
.	many	TRBJ1-1	TRBV7-8	CASSLARKTEAFF	TGTGCCAGCAGCTTAGCGCGGAAGACTGAAGCTTTCTTT
.	many	TRBJ2-5	TRBV2	CASSGTSLGRETQYF	TGTGCCAGCAGCGGGACTTCCCTGGGGAGAGAGACCCAGTACTTC
TRBD2	many	TRBJ2-1	TRBV19	CASSIGLAGNNEQFF	TGTGCCAGTAGTATAGGTCTAGCGGGAAACAATGAGCAGTTCTTC
.	.	TRBJ2-1	TRBV25-1	CATPWGYNEQFF	TGTGCCACCCCTTGGGGGTACAATGAGCAGTTCTTC
.	many	TRBJ2-2	TRBV6-1	CASSPERGGFLNTGELFF	TGTGCCAGCAGTCCCGAGAGAGGAGGGTTCCTGAACACCGGGGAGCTGTTTTTT
.	many	TRBJ2-7	TRBV11-2	CASSPPGQYYGQYF	TGTGCCAGCAGCCCTCCAGGACAATATTACGGGCAGTACTTC
TRBD2	.	TRBJ2-7	TRBV7-9	CASSPGTSGIIEQYF	TGTGCCAGCAGCCCCGGGACTAGCGGGATCATCGAGCAGTACTTC
.	.	TRBJ2-7	TRBV20-1	CSAGGNYYEQYF	TGCAGTGCTGGAGGAAACTACTACGAGCAGTACTTC
.	few	TRBJ1-1	TRBV9	CASSVDWVMNTEAFF	TGTGCCAGCAGCGTAGATTGGGTTATGAACACTGAAGCTTTCTTT
.	many	TRBJ2-3	TRBV27	CASSSTGGLVADTQYF	TGTGCCAGCAGTTCAACCGGGGGGCTAGTGGCAGATACGCAGTATTTT
.	.	TRBJ1-4	TRBV30	CAWSLDTPWGEKLFF	TGTGCCTGGAGTCTGGACACCCCTTGGGGTGAAAAACTGTTTTTT
.	many	TRBJ2-7	TRBV12-3/TRBV12-4	CASSLGQGIYEQYF	TGTGCCAGCAGTTTGGGGCAGGGGATCTACGAGCAGTACTTC
.	.	TRBJ2-2	TRBV28	CASSHQEAPTGELFF	TGTGCCAGCAGCCACCAGGAGGCACCCACCGGGGAGCTGTTTTTT
.	.	TRBJ1-3	TRBV11-2	CASTTPGYLGDTIYF	TGTGCCAGTACCACCCCGGGATATCTAGGAGACACCATATATTTT
TRBD1	.	TRBJ2-4	TRBV6-2/TRBV6-3	CASSMEDRDLSAKNIQYF	TGTGCCAGCAGTATGGAGGACAGGGATTTAAGTGCCAAAAACATTCAGTACTTC
TRBD2	.	TRBJ2-1	TRBV6-1	CASRLLAGGSYEQFF	TGTGCCAGCAGACTCCTAGCGGGAGGTTCCTACGAGCAGTTCTTC
TRBD1	few	TRBJ1-1	TRBV30	CAWANTGGTEAFF	TGTGCCTGGGCGAACACAGGGGGCACTGAAGCTTTCTTT
.	many	TRBJ1-1	TRBV10-3	CAITPDRSDEAFF	TGTGCCATCACTCCGGACAGAAGCGATGAAGCTTTCTTT
TRBD1	many	TRBJ1-2	TRBV20-1	CSARLDRGPFLYGYTF	TGCAGTGCTAGGTTGGACAGGGGGCCTTTTCTCTATGGCTACACCTTC
.	many	TRBJ2-7	TRBV28	CASSSPSGGGDEQYF	TGTGCCAGCAGTTCCCCCTCGGGCGGAGGGGACGAGCAGTACTTC
.	few	TRBJ1-6	TRBV4-1	CASSQVGSGRAPLHF	TGCGCCAGCAGCCAAGTTGGTTCGGGTAGGGCACCCCTCCACTTT
.	many	TRBJ1-3	TRBV13	CASSSRETGNTIYF	TGTGCCAGCAGCTCCAGGGAGACTGGAAACACCATATATTTT
.	.	TRBJ2-7	TRBV27	CASSDRRHEQYF	TGTGCCAGCAGCGATCGACGCCATGAGCAGTACTTC
.	many	TRBJ1-3	TRBV12-3/TRBV12-4	CASSSPPNGNTIYF	TGTGCCAGCAGTTCACCCCCCAATGGAAACACCATATATTTT
TRBD2	.	TRBJ2-7	TRBV27	CASSVTSGTSYEQYF	TGTGCCAGCAGTGTTACTAGCGGGACCTCCTACGAGCAGTACTTC
.	.	TRBJ2-7	TRBV20-1	CSAAGQIPGEQYF	TGCAGTGCTGCGGGACAGATACCTGGCGAGCAGTACTTC
.	many	TRBJ1-2	TRBV20-1	CSARAVGSHSSPYGYTF	TGCAGTGCTAGAGCCGTGGGAAGCCACAGTTCCCCCTATGGCTACACCTTC
TRBD2	many	TRBJ2-7	TRBV7-9	CASSPGLAFYEQYF	TGTGCCAGCAGTCCAGGACTAGCCTTCTACGAGCAGTACTTC
.	many	TRBJ1-4	TRBV28	CASSQSHGRKLFF	TGTGCCAGCAGCCAGTCCCACGGGAGAAAACTGTTTTTT
.	.	TRBJ2-7	TRBV12-5	CASGLADFLYEQYF	TGTGCTAGTGGACTCGCGGATTTTCTCTACGAGCAGTACTTC
TRBD1	many	TRBJ2-3	TRBV2	CASSGQGSTDTQYF	TGTGCCAGCAGCGGACAGGGGAGCACAGATACGCAGTATTTT
.	few	TRBJ2-7	TRBV12-3/TRBV12-4	CASRPTVYEQYF	TGTGCCAGCAGACCGACAGTATACGAGCAGTACTTC
TRBD1	many	TRBJ2-7	TRBV19	CASSPTGPDEQYF	TGTGCCAGTAGTCCGACAGGGCCGGACGAGCAGTACTTC
.	many	TRBJ1-2	TRBV29-1	CSVQVPSNYGYTF	TGCAGCGTGCAGGTCCCAAGCAACTATGGCTACACCTTC
.	many	TRBJ1-2	TRBV24-1	CATSDFRAGGYTF	TGTGCCACCAGTGATTTCCGGGCGGGGGGCTACACCTTC
.	.	TRBJ1-2	TRBV3-1	CASSHTLNYGYTF	TGTGCCAGCAGCCATACCCTCAACTATGGCTACACCTTC
.	many	TRBJ1-2	TRBV20-1	CSASSSSNYGYTF	TGCAGTGCTAGTTCCAGCTCTAACTATGGCTACACCTTC
TRBD2	many	TRBJ2-7	TRBV27	CASSFAGGVEQYF	TGTGCCAGCAGTTTTGCGGGAGGGGTTGAGCAGTACTTC
TRBD1	.	TRBJ2-1	TRBV30	CAWSVRDSRYNEQFF	TGTGCCTGGAGTGTCCGGGACAGCCGATACAATGAGCAGTTCTTC
.	.	TRBJ2-1	TRBV27	CASSTTTTRAEFF	TGTGCCAGCAGCACCACCACTACTAGGGCAGAGTTCTTC
.	many	TRBJ2-7	TRBV19	CASTGRGGEDEQYF	TGTGCCAGCACTGGCAGGGGCGGAGAGGACGAGCAGTACTTC
.	few	TRBJ2-6	TRBV11-2	CASSLSGFGANVLTF	TGTGCCAGCAGCTTATCAGGGTTTGGGGCCAACGTCCTGACTTTC
.	.	TRBJ1-1	TRBV9	CASSILSTPSIGFNTEAFF	TGTGCCAGCAGCATCCTTAGTACCCCTAGTATCGGGTTTAACACTGAAGCTTTCTTT
TRBD1	few	TRBJ2-1	TRBV9	CASSVGTGAYNEQFF	TGTGCCAGCAGCGTAGGGACAGGGGCCTACAATGAGCAGTTCTTC
.	many	TRBJ2-5	TRBV20-1	CSPRGMQETQYF	TGCAGTCCAAGGGGGATGCAAGAGACCCAGTACTTC
.	many	TRBJ1-5	TRBV6-1	CASSVYAGSNQPQHF	TGTGCCAGCAGTGTATATGCGGGAAGCAATCAGCCCCAGCATTTT
.	few	TRBJ2-6	TRBV11-3	CASSLELAAGANVLAF	TGTGCCAGCAGCTTAGAATTAGCGGCTGGGGCCAACGTCCTGGCTTTC
.	.	TRBJ1-1	TRBV6-4	CASSDSMGTEAFF	TGTGCCAGCAGTGACTCAATGGGCACTGAAGCTTTCTTT
.	.	TRBJ1-1	TRBV5-1	CASSLAPRTSMNTEAFF	TGCGCCAGCAGCTTGGCCCCCCGGACATCCATGAACACTGAAGCTTTCTTT
.	many	TRBJ1-2	TRBV12-3/TRBV12-4	CASSLETNYGYTF	TGTGCCAGCAGTTTGGAGACTAACTATGGCTACACCTTC
.	many	TRBJ1-1	TRBV27	CASSLIGGSYNTEAFF	TGTGCCAGCAGTTTAATAGGTGGGTCCTACAACACTGAAGCTTTCTTT
TRBD2	few	TRBJ2-3	TRBV7-3	CASSFGAGDVDTQYF	TGTGCCAGCAGCTTTGGAGCGGGAGATGTGGATACGCAGTATTTT
.	many	TRBJ2-7	TRBV18	CASSPPAASAEQYF	TGTGCCAGCTCACCACCTGCTGCTAGCGCCGAGCAGTACTTC
.	.	TRBJ2-7	TRBV3-1	CASSQRGGRQYF	TGTGCCAGCAGCCAGCGAGGCGGGCGGCAGTACTTC
.	.	TRBJ2-1	TRBV7-2	CASSLGFFDEQFF	TGTGCCAGCAGCTTGGGCTTCTTCGATGAGCAGTTCTTC
.	many	TRBJ1-2	TRBV6-2/TRBV6-3	CASSYSRTAKGYTF	TGTGCCAGCAGTTACTCCCGGACGGCCAAGGGCTACACCTTC
TRBD2	.	TRBJ2-1	TRBV12-3/TRBV12-4	CASSRVVGLVRRGQFF	TGTGCCAGCAGTCGGGTGGTAGGACTAGTCCGGCGTGGGCAGTTCTTC